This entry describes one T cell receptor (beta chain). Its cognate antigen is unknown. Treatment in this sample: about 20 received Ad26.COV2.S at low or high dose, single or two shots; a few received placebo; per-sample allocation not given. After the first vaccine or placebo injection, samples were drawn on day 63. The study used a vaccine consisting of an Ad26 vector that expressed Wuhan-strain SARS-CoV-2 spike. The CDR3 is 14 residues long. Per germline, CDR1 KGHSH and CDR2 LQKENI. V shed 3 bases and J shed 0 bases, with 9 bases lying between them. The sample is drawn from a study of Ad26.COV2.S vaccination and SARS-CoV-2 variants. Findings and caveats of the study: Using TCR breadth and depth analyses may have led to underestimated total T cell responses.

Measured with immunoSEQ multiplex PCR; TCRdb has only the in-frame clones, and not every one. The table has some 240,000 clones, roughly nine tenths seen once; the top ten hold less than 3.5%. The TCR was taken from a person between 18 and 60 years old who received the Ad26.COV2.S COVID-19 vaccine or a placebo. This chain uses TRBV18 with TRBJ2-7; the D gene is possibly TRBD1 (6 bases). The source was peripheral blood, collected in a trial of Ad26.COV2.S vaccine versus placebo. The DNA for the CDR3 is TGTGCCAGCTCACCTTTACAGGGCTCCTACGAGCAGTACGTC. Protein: CASSPLQGSYEQYV.